This T cell receptor beta chain came from a study of blood T cell repertoires in COVID-19. Measured with immunoSEQ multiplex PCR; TCRdb has only the in-frame clones, and not every one. This sample has 150,000 to 170,000 clones, with roughly 83% found just once. Concerning this clone: The same CDR3 can be traced to other DNA sequences in this sample.

Material: peripheral blood. The sequence derives from a woman in her sixties with COVID-19, enrolled during active disease.

The DNA of the CDR3 is TGTGCCAGCAGTTACGGCCCTAACTATGGCTACACCTTC. Its translation: CASSYGPNYGYTF. The V call is TRBV6-5, the J call TRBJ1-2; D uncertain. The ends were cut back, 2 bases at V and 0 bases at J, with 4 bases in the middle. Germline V lookup: CDR1 MNHEY, CDR2 SVGAGI. The CDR3 is 13 residues long.